The 26 T cell receptor beta chains presented below share a single source sample, sequenced in a study of metastatic and nonmetastatic thyroid tumors. TCRdb reanalyzed the PCR reads with MiXCR. The table has about 92,000 clones, 15% seen once. Not a single patient had been given any form of treatment at any point before undergoing thyroid surgery. The sample comprised blood. The receptors were gathered from a female donor with papillary thyroid cancer or a benign thyroid nodule (not recorded which). Some clones in this sample may be carry-over from other donors' samples.

This chain links TRBV19 with TRBJ2-7, with D possibly TRBD2 on 5 matching bases. CDR1 LNHDA and CDR2 SQIVND come from the germline V gene (reference sequence). V was shortened by 5 bases and J by 3 bases, with 11 bases between the two germline ends. The length of the CDR3 is 13 residues. The CDR3 loop is CASSQGRDYEQYF. The CDR3 bases are TGTGCCAGTAGTCAAGGACGGGACTACGAGCAGTACTTC. Full variable domain (remainder filled in from reference TRBV19 and TRBJ2-7): DGGITQSPKYLFRKEGQNVTLSCEQNLNHDAMYWYRQDPGQGLRLIYYSQIVNDFQKGDIAEGYSVSREKKESFPLTVTSAQKNPTAFYLCASSQGRDYEQYFGPGTRLTVT.

This clone has just a few counts. This could be a read error, since a much larger clone is one nucleotide away. The rearrangement joins TRBV19 to TRBJ2-7; the D gene could be TRBD1 or TRBD2 (6 bases each). The CDR3 sequence is 17 residues long. Germline loops: CDR1 LNHDA, CDR2 SQIVND (reference sequence). Here the CDR3 DNA reads TGTGCCAGTAGTATAGAAGGCGTCGGGGGCCTCTCCTACGAGAAGTACTTC. Translated, it gives CASSIEGVGGLSYEKYF.

This clone was found many times. The rearrangement links TRBV2 to TRBJ1-4; D uncertain. Trimming pared 8 bases from V and 3 bases from J, leaving 13 bases between. The germline V gene encodes CDR1 SNHLY and CDR2 FYNNEI. The CDR3 consists of 14 residues. CDR3 nucleotide sequence: TGTGCCAGCTCGGAGTGGAGATCTAATGAAAAACTGTTTTTT. Its translation: CASSEWRSNEKLFF.

This clone was seen repeatedly, ten times or more. The rearrangement joins TRBV12-3 or TRBV12-4 to TRBJ2-5; 10 bases are a match to TRBD2. The CDR3 contains 16 residues. With V trimmed by 5 bases and J by 5 bases, 11 bases remained unmatched. For the CDR3, the DNA is TGTGCCAGCAGTCCGCAGGGAGCGGGGGGGCGGGAGACCCAGTACTTC. This encodes CASSPQGAGGRETQYF.

This clone was counted many times. This chain links TRBV20-1 with TRBJ1-6, with a tentative D call TRBD1 (6 bases). The CDR3 covers 16 residues. The germline CDR1 and CDR2 sequences are DFQATT and SNEGSKA (reference sequence). CDR3 in DNA: TGCAGCGCAACAAGGGGGGGGGCGGCCTATAATTCACCCCTCCACTTT. Amino acid sequence: CSATRGGAAYNSPLHF.

In its sample, this clone was seen many times. The V and J genes are TRBV27 and TRBJ2-3, with D perhaps given as TRBD1 or TRBD2 (5 bases each). Germline assignment: CDR1 MNHEY and CDR2 SMNVEV (reference sequence). This CDR3 is built from 12 residues. The germline V and J ends were trimmed by 3 bases and 6 bases, with 7 bases remaining between them. The CDR3 nucleotides read TGTGCCAGCAGTTTTCGGGGCGATACGCAGTATTTT. Its protein is CASSFRGDTQYF.

This clone has a handful of counts. A much bigger clone sits one base away, suggesting this may be a read error. Other DNA variants within this sample encode the same CDR3. The rearrangement uses TRBV28 and TRBJ1-2, with 8 bases that match TRBD1. In germline, CDR1 is MDHEN, CDR2 SYDVKM. This CDR3 comprises 13 residues. Here the CDR3 DNA reads TGTGCCAGCAGCCCGCCAGGGGGCGGTGGCTATACCTTC. It yields the protein CASSPPGGGGYTF.

Ten or more counts support this clone. V gene TRBV2 combines with J gene TRBJ2-5, with 7 nucleotides matching TRBD2. The CDR3 is made up of 14 amino acids. V shed 6 bases and J 4 bases; nucleotides not matched to a gene: 8. Germline V gene lookup returns CDR1 SNHLY and CDR2 FYNNEI. The CDR3 spells CASRKGASGETQYF. The CDR3 coding sequence is TGTGCCAGCAGGAAGGGTGCTAGCGGAGAGACCCAGTACTTC.

Turning to this clone: An end of the junction does not agree with germline; a read error may underlie this. The chain has TRBV6-1 and TRBJ2-2; a weak D match, TRBD1 (6 bases). This CDR3 spans 15 amino acids. Germline loops: CDR1 MNHNS, CDR2 SASEGT. As DNA, the CDR3 is TGTGCCAGCATCAACGCGGCAGGGGACACCGTGGAGCTGTTTTTT. It codes for CASINAAGDTVELFF.

As regards this clone: Other nucleotide sequences in the sample specify the same CDR3. The chain uses TRBV19 and TRBJ1-5; D perhaps matches TRBD1 (5 bases). This CDR3 spans 16 amino acids. Germline lookup yields CDR1 LNHDA and CDR2 SQIVND (reference sequence). The germline V and J ends were trimmed by 4 bases and 7 bases, with 20 bases remaining between them. The DNA of the CDR3 is TGTGCCAGTAGTACCCGGCAGGGTCTATGGGGACAGCCCCAGCATTTT. It is translated as CASSTRQGLWGQPQHF. Full variable domain (missing parts from reference TRBV19 and TRBJ1-5): DGGITQSPKYLFRKEGQNVTLSCEQNLNHDAMYWYRQDPGQGLRLIYYSQIVNDFQKGDIAEGYSVSREKKESFPLTVTSAQKNPTAFYLCASSTRQGLWGQPQHFGDGTRLSIL.

This clone was detected ten times or more. The rearrangement uses TRBV7-3 and TRBJ2-5; either TRBD1 or TRBD2 may supply D (6 bases each). CDR3 length: 15 residues. Per germline, CDR1 SGHTA and CDR2 FQGTGA. Trimming shortened V by 5 bases and J by 1 base, and 14 bases separated the two germline ends. The CDR3 bases are TGTGCCAGCAGCCCCGAGCCGGGGGCCCAAGAGACCCAGTACTTC. Translating gives CASSPEPGAQETQYF.

The chain joins TRBV12-3 or TRBV12-4 to TRBJ1-2; 8 bases align to TRBD1. The CDR3 extends over 14 amino acids. After removal of 6 bases from V and 7 bases from J, the junction contained 10 bases not matched to a gene. The CDR3 region is CASRGQVGVGGYTF. DNA for the CDR3: TGTGCCAGCAGGGGACAGGTTGGGGTTGGTGGCTACACCTTC.

This clone was counted a few times. A much larger clonotype is one base distant, so this may be a read error. The V call is TRBV7-8, the J call TRBJ2-5; unclear D gene. The length of the CDR3 is 12 residues. CDR1 and CDR2 from the germline V gene are SGHVS and FQNEAQ. As DNA, the CDR3 is TGTGCCAGCAGCTTAGGGGTACAGACTCAGTACTTC. Its protein is CASSLGVQTQYF.

This clone was counted at least ten times. Other DNA sequences of this sample code for an identical CDR3. The V gene is TRBV6-2 or TRBV6-3, the J gene TRBJ2-4; 7 bases are a match to TRBD1. The germline V gene encodes CDR1 MNHEY and CDR2 SVGEGT. The CDR3 runs 18 residues. The J segment lost 0 bases and the V segment lost 6 bases, leaving 14 bases of the junction unmatched. The CDR3 sequence: CASSVDRVDYVAKNIQYF. The CDR3 DNA follows: TGTGCCAGCAGCGTCGACAGGGTTGATTACGTAGCCAAAAACATTCAGTACTTC.

This clone turned up a few times. Just one base apart from a much larger clone, this may be a read error. The chain combines TRBV19 with TRBJ1-6, with D hard to call. The V gene's germline CDR1 is LNHDA and CDR2 SQIVND (reference sequence). CDR3 length: 14 residues. CDR3 DNA: TGTGCCACCCCCCGATCGCCCTATGATTCACCCCTCCACTTT. As protein: CATPRSPYDSPLHF.

There are many counts of this clone. J is TRBJ2-1 and V is TRBV4-2; 11 nucleotides agree with TRBD1. The V gene end was trimmed by 4 bases and the J gene end by 7 bases; junction bases not matched to a gene: 9. CDR3 length: 16 residues. Germline CDR1 LGHNA, CDR2 YNFKEQ. Here the CDR3 reads CASSRGDRGNRNEQFF. The CDR3 region has the DNA TGTGCCAGCAGCCGGGGGGACAGGGGGAATCGGAATGAGCAGTTCTTC.

This clone was seen many times. Additional DNA sequences in this sample encode the identical CDR3. V and J are TRBV7-6 and TRBJ1-4; D not certain. V was cut by 4 bases and J by 8 bases, with 8 bases left in between. Per germline, CDR1 SGHVS and CDR2 FNYEAQ. CDR3 length: 12 amino acids. Here the CDR3 DNA reads TGTGCCAGCAGCTCCACCCGAGAAAAACTGTTTTTT. Protein sequence: CASSSTREKLFF.

Many counts were recorded for this clone. The rearrangement joins TRBV30 to TRBJ2-2; 7 nucleotides match TRBD1. Losses at the gene ends were 5 bases for V and 0 bases for J; bases not matched to a gene: 0. The CDR3 covers 13 residues. Germline V gene lookup returns CDR1 GTSNPN and CDR2 SVGIG (reference sequence). The CDR3, as DNA: TGTGCCTGGGACAGGGCGAACACCGGGGAGCTGTTTTTT. Translating gives CAWDRANTGELFF.

This clone has at least ten counts. The chain has TRBV15 and TRBJ1-2; the D is unclear. Germline-derived CDR1 and CDR2 are LNHNV and YYDKDF (reference sequence). The CDR3 runs to 14 residues. The ends were cut back, 0 bases at V and 0 bases at J, with 5 bases in the middle. Here the CDR3 reads CATSRDASNYGYTF. Written as DNA, the CDR3 is TGTGCCACCAGCAGAGACGCATCTAACTATGGCTACACCTTC.

This clone was counted at least ten times. Different DNA sequences within this sample yield the same CDR3. The gene calls are TRBV20-1 and TRBJ2-7; 11 bases are shared with TRBD1. With 4 bases clipped from V and 5 bases from J, the junction kept 7 bases outside the gene matches. The CDR3 spans 14 residues. Germline CDR1 DFQATT, CDR2 SNEGSKA (reference sequence). The CDR3 DNA follows: TGCAGTGCTACACGGGACAGGGGGACTAACGAGCAGTACTTC. Amino acids: CSATRDRGTNEQYF.

This clone was seen only once. A clone one base away is much larger, so this may be a read error. The J gene is TRBJ1-1, the V gene TRBV11-1, with unresolved D. This CDR3 spans 15 amino acids. With 2 bases removed from V and 1 base from J, the gap between germline ends came to 11 bases. Germline V CDR1 and CDR2: SGHAT, FQDESV (reference sequence). CDR3: CASSLKLSANTEAFF. In DNA, the CDR3 is TGTGCCAGCAGCTTAAAATTGTCGGCGAACACTGAAGCTTTCTTT.

This clone was seen at least ten times. This chain uses TRBV9 with TRBJ2-1; a weak D match, TRBD1 (7 bases). This CDR3 region has 14 residues. Germline V gene data show CDR1 as SGDLS and CDR2 as YYNGEE. Trimming shortened V by 4 bases and J by 6 bases, and 14 bases separated the two germline ends. Here the CDR3 reads CASSPQGGGNEQFF. CDR3 DNA: TGTGCCAGCAGCCCCCAGGGGGGAGGCAATGAGCAGTTCTTC.

This clone was detected many times. The V call is TRBV28, the J call TRBJ2-7; D perhaps matches TRBD1 (6 bases). The ends were cut back, 4 bases at V and 2 bases at J, with 15 bases in the middle. Looked up from germline, CDR1 is MDHEN and CDR2 is SYDVKM. The CDR3 spans 15 residues. The CDR3, as DNA: TGTGCCAGCAGTTGGGTGGGGGACACGACCTACGAGCAGTACTTC. Protein sequence: CASSWVGDTTYEQYF.

This clone was seen repeatedly, ten times or more. CDR3 loop: CASRAGLQETQYF. In DNA form, the CDR3 reads TGTGCCAGCAGGGCCGGACTACAAGAGACCCAGTACTTC. J is TRBJ2-5 and V is TRBV6-1; perhaps TRBD2 as D (6 bases). Per the germline V gene, CDR1 is MNHNS and CDR2 is SASEGT. This CDR3 contains 13 residues. V lost 6 bases and J lost 2, with 10 bases in between.

A word on this clone: Different DNA sequences within this sample yield the same CDR3. CDR3 nucleotides: TGTGCCAGCAGCCAATCTCCTAGCGGGGGCCTAGATGAGCAGTTCTTC. It yields the protein CASSQSPSGGLDEQFF. The genes are TRBV4-2 and TRBJ2-1, with 10 bases matching TRBD2. V trimming: 2 bases; J trimming: 8 bases; junction bases outside the gene matches: 9. This CDR3 is built from 16 residues. Germline V CDR1 and CDR2: LGHNA, YNFKEQ.

This clone was seen a few times. CDR3 nucleotides: TGTGCCAGCAGCGAGGGACTAGCAACTTCGGAGACCCAGTACTTC. Protein sequence: CASSEGLATSETQYF. The genes are TRBV9 and TRBJ2-5, with 9 bases that match TRBD2. This CDR3 is 15 amino acids long. CDR1 is SGDLS and CDR2 is YYNGEE in the germline V gene. Trimming at V came to 3 bases and at J to 5 bases, leaving 8 bases not matched to a gene.